This entry describes one T cell receptor beta chain. Its cognate antigen is unknown. TCRdb re-derived calls from the 5' RACE reads in MiXCR, one entry per CDR3 protein. In the table there are a few hundred thousand distinct CDR3 sequences, 9% to 10% of which are singletons. The junction had 14 bases not matched to a gene; V was cut back by 7 bases and J by 7 bases. The length of the CDR3 is 16 residues. Germline loops: CDR1 MNHEY, CDR2 SVGEGT. This specimen comes from a study of identical twins. Study results and limitations: Insertions were reduced in abundant cord blood beta clonotypes but not in memory repertoires. Compared with unrelated sharing, twin-shared out-of-frame alpha sequences had more low-probability sequences.

This sample also appeared in a second study, on yellow fever vaccine responses in identical twins.

The material sequenced was PBMCs. The rearrangement links TRBV6-2 or TRBV6-3 to TRBJ2-1, with 9 nucleotides matching TRBD1. The sequence derives from a woman aged 18-29 years in good health. CDR3 DNA sequence: TGTGCCAGCAAGACACCGGGACAGGGTTTTCGGAATGAGCAGTTCTTC. This gives the protein CASKTPGQGFRNEQFF.